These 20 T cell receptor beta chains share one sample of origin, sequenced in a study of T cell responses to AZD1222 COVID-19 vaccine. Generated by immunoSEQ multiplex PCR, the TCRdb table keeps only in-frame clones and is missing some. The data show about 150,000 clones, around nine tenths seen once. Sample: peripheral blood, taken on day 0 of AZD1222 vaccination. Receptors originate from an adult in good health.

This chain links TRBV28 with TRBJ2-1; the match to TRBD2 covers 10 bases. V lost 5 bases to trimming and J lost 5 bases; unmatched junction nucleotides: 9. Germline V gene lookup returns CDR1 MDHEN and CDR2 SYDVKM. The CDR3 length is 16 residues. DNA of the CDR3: TGTGCCAGCAGTACAAGGACTAGCGGATACCACAATGAGCAGTTCTTC. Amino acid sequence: CASSTRTSGYHNEQFF. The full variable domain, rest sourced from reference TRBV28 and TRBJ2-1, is DVKVTQSSRYLVKRTGEKVFLECVQDMDHENMFWYRQDPGLGLRLIYFSYDVKMKEKGDIPEGYSVSREKKERFSLILESASTNQTSMYLCASSTRTSGYHNEQFFGPGTRLTVL.

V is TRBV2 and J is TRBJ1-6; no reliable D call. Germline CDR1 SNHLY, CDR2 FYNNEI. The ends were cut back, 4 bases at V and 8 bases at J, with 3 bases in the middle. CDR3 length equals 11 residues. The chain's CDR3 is CASSGDSPLHF. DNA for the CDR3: TGTGCCAGCAGTGGGGATTCACCCCTCCACTTT.

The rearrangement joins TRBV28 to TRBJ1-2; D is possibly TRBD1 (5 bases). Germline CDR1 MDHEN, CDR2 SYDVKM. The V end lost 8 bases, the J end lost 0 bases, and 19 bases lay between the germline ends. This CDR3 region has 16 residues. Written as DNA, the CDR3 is TGTGCCAGCCAAATTATTCGGGGGGGAACTAACTATGGCTACACCTTC. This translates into CASQIIRGGTNYGYTF.

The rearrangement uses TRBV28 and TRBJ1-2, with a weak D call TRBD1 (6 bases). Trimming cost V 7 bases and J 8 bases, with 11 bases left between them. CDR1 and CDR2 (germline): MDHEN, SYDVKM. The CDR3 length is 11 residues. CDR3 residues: CASTTGYGYTF. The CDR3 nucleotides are TGTGCCAGCACCACAGGGTACGGCTACACCTTC.

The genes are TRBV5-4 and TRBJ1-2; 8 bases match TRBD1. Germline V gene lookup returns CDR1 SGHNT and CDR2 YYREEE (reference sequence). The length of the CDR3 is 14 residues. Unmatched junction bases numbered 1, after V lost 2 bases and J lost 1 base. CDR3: CASSLQGVNYGYTF. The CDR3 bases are TGTGCCAGCAGCTTACAGGGGGTTAACTATGGCTACACCTTC.

The CDR3 DNA reads TGTGCTTTCGGGACCCTTATGCGGTTCTTC. This sequence encodes CAFGTLMRFF. The rearrangement joins TRBV30 to TRBJ2-1; TRBD1 or TRBD2 may be the D gene (5 bases each). The CDR3 is made up of 10 amino acids. CDR1 is GTSNPN, CDR2 SVGIG, per germline (reference sequence).

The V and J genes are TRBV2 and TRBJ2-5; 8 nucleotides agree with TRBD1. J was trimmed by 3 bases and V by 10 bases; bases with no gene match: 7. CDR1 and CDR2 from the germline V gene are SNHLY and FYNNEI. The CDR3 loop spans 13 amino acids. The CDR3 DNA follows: TGTGCCACCCAACAGGACAGGGAAGAGACCCAGTACTTC. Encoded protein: CATQQDREETQYF.

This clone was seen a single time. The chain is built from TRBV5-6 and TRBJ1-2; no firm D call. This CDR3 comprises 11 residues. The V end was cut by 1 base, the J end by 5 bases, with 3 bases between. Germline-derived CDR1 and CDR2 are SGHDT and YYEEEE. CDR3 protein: CASSLNYGYTF. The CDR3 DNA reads TGTGCCAGCAGCTTGAATTATGGCTACACCTTC.

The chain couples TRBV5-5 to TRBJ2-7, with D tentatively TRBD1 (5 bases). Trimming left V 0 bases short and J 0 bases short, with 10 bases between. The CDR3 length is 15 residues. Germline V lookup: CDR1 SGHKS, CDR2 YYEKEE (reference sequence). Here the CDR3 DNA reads TGTGCCAGCAGCTTGGGTACAGGTGCCTCCTACGAGCAGTACTTC. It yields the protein CASSLGTGASYEQYF.

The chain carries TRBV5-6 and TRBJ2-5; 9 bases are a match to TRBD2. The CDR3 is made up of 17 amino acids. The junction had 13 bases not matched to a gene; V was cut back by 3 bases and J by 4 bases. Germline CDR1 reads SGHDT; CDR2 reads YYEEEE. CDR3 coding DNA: TGTGCCAGCAGCTGGGGTCTCGGGACTAGCACAGTAGAGACCCAGTACTTC. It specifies CASSWGLGTSTVETQYF.

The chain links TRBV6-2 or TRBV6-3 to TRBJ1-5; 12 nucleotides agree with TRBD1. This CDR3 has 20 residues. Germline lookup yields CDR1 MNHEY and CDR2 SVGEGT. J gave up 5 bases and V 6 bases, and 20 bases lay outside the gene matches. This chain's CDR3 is CASSHPGTGGKLRSYQPQHF. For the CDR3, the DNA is TGTGCCAGCAGCCATCCTGGGACAGGGGGCAAACTGAGGTCTTATCAGCCCCAGCATTTT.

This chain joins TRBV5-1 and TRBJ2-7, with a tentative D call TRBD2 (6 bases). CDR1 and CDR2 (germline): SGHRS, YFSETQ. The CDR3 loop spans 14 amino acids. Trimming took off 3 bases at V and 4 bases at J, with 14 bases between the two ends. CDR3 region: CASSWELASYEQYF. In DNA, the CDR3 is TGCGCCAGCAGCTGGGAACTAGCATCTTACGAGCAGTACTTC.

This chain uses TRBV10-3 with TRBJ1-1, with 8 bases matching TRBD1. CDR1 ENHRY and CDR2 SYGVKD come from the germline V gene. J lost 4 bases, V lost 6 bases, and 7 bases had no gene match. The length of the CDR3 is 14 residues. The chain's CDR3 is CAIRDRGSGTEAFF. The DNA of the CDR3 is TGTGCCATCAGAGACAGGGGCTCAGGCACTGAAGCTTTCTTT.

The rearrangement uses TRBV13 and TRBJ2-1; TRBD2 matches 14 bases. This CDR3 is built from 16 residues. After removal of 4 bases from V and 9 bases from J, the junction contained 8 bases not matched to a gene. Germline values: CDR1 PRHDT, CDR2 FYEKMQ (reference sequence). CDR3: CASSSPGLAGVGEQFF. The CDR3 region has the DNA TGTGCCAGCAGCTCCCCGGGACTAGCGGGAGTAGGTGAGCAGTTCTTC.

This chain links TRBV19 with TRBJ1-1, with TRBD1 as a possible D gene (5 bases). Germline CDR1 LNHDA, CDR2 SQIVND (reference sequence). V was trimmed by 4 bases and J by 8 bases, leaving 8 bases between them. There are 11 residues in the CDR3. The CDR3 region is CASSTTAEAFF. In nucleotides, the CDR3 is TGTGCCAGTAGTACGACAGCCGAAGCTTTCTTT.

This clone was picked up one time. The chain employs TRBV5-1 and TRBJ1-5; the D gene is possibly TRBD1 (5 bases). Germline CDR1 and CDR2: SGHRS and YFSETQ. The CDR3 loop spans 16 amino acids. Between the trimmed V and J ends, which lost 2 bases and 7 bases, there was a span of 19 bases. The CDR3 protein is CASSLLPTRGEQPQHF. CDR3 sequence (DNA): TGCGCCAGCAGCTTACTACCGACAAGAGGGGAACAGCCCCAGCATTTT.

CDR3 in DNA: TGTGCCATCAGTGAGGCCGGGGGGGACAGGGGAAGGGACTATGGCTACACCTTC. Its protein product is CAISEAGGDRGRDYGYTF. The J gene is TRBJ1-2, the V gene TRBV10-3, with 10 bases aligning to TRBD1. The CDR3 loop spans 18 amino acids. J gave up 3 bases and V 2 bases, and 12 bases lay outside the gene matches. Germline values: CDR1 ENHRY, CDR2 SYGVKD.

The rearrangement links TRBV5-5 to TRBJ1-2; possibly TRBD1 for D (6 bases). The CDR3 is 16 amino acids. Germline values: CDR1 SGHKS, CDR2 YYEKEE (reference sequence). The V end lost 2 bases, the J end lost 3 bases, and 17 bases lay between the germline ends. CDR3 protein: CASSLQGPQTYYGYTF. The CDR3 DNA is TGTGCCAGCAGCTTACAGGGACCCCAAACGTACTATGGCTACACCTTC.

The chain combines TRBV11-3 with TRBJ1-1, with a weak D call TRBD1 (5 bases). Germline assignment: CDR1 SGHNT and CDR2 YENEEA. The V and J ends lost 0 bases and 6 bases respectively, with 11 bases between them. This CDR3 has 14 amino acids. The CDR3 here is CASSLDQGSAEAFF. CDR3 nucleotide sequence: TGTGCCAGCAGCTTAGATCAGGGAAGCGCTGAAGCTTTCTTT.

The CDR3 DNA is TGTGCCAGCAGTTACTTCGCGAGGGCCCAGGGTTACGAGCAGTACTTC. Translation: CASSYFARAQGYEQYF. This chain uses TRBV6-2 or TRBV6-3 with TRBJ2-7, with D possibly called TRBD1 or TRBD2 (5 bases each). This CDR3 contains 16 residues. Trimming shortened V by 1 base and J by 4 bases, and 17 bases separated the two germline ends. Per the germline V gene, CDR1 is MNHEY and CDR2 is SVGEGT.